These 13 T cell receptor beta chains were all obtained from the same sample, sequenced in a study of T cell changes during pregnancy in multiple sclerosis (dated by TCRdb to the late 2010s). The library was obtained by the immunoSEQ multiplex PCR assay. As stored in TCRdb, this immuneACCESS dataset retains in-frame rearrangements with V and J assigned. A fraction of the clones does not appear; measured against another copy, unresolved V genes explain less than half of the discrepancy, and the remainder lacks a known reason. This sample holds more than 45,000 clones; 93% were observed only once. Around 3.7% of the sample is held by the ten biggest clonotypes. The sequencing used CD8+ T cells from peripheral blood mononuclear cells, collected in the second trimester of pregnancy. Every receptor here comes from a female donor with multiple sclerosis, enrolled in a pregnancy study.

This chain uses TRBV4-1 with TRBJ1-1, with 8 bases fitting TRBD1. The CDR3 runs to 14 residues. Germline V gives CDR1 MGHRA, CDR2 YSYEKL. The V segment lost 8 bases and the J segment 6 bases; nucleotides outside the gene matches: 11. CDR3 in amino acids: CASRNQGARAEAFF. The CDR3 DNA reads TGCGCCAGCCGAAATCAGGGGGCAAGGGCTGAAGCTTTCTTT.

This chain links TRBV5-1 with TRBJ1-2; D is unclear. CDR1 and CDR2 from the germline V gene are SGHRS and YFSETQ. CDR3 length: 12 residues. V lost 0 bases to trimming and J lost 8 bases, with 8 bases between them. CDR3 residues: CASSLDEWGYTF. CDR3 bases: TGCGCCAGCAGCTTGGATGAGTGGGGCTACACCTTC.

V gene TRBV4-1 combines with J gene TRBJ2-7; 9 bases agree with TRBD1. The CDR3 length is 16 residues. After removal of 1 base from V and 7 bases from J, the junction contained 11 bases not matched to a gene. Germline V gene lookup returns CDR1 MGHRA and CDR2 YSYEKL. The CDR3, as DNA: TGCGCCAGCAGCCAAGTCTTAGACAGGGGGGATAGGGAGCAGTACTTC. It codes for CASSQVLDRGDREQYF.

This chain joins TRBV18 and TRBJ2-1, with D perhaps matching TRBD2 (6 bases). Germline V CDR1 and CDR2: KGHSH, LQKENI. The CDR3 is made up of 14 amino acids. Trimming stripped 0 bases from V and 5 bases from J, with 8 bases between. CDR3 amino acids: CASSPPGSHNEQFF. The CDR3, as DNA: TGTGCCAGCTCACCACCCGGGAGCCACAATGAGCAGTTCTTC.

V usage is TRBV7-8 and J usage is TRBJ1-1; 7 bases match TRBD1. The CDR3 has 14 amino acids. V dropped 5 bases and J dropped 2; count of bases not matched to a gene: 5. The germline V gene has CDR1 SGHVS and CDR2 FQNEAQ. CDR3 DNA sequence: TGTGCCAGCAGCCCCGGGACAGCTAACACTGAAGCTTTCTTT. This codes for CASSPGTANTEAFF.

The chain links TRBV28 to TRBJ2-1, with 8 bases matching TRBD2. In germline, CDR1 is MDHEN, CDR2 SYDVKM. V gave up 4 bases and J gave up 8 bases; unmatched junction bases: 13. The CDR3 is made up of 16 amino acids. The CDR3 coding sequence is TGTGCCAGCAGTTCACTACTAGCGGCAGGAAGCGATGAGCAGTTCTTC. Translating it yields CASSSLLAAGSDEQFF.

This clone was counted a few times. The chain couples TRBV2 to TRBJ1-4; 7 bases align to TRBD1. The CDR3 spans 13 residues. V shed 10 bases and J 5 bases; nucleotides not matched to a gene: 7. Germline CDR1 and CDR2: SNHLY and FYNNEI. CDR3 in amino acids: CATSGQQNEKLFF. The DNA of the CDR3 is TGTGCCACCTCGGGACAGCAAAATGAAAAACTGTTTTTT.

CDR3 amino acids: CASSLGLAGDEQFF. The DNA of the CDR3 is TGTGCCAGCAGCTTGGGACTAGCGGGAGATGAGCAGTTCTTC. The chain uses TRBV9 and TRBJ2-1; TRBD2 matches 14 bases. Germline V gene sequence: CDR1 SGDLS, CDR2 YYNGEE. Trimming at V came to 4 bases and at J to 8 bases, leaving 2 bases not matched to a gene. The CDR3 extends over 14 amino acids.

Here the CDR3 DNA reads TGCAGCGTTGCCCCGACAGATTTCTATGGCTACACCTTC. Protein sequence: CSVAPTDFYGYTF. The chain has TRBV29-1 and TRBJ1-2; the D gene is possibly TRBD1 (5 bases). The V gene lost 4 bases and the J gene lost 4 bases, with 13 bases spanning the gap. From germline, CDR1 is SQVTM and CDR2 ANQGSEA. CDR3 length equals 13 residues.

The rearrangement links TRBV6-5 to TRBJ2-7, with TRBD2 identical over 9 bases. Losses at the gene ends were 5 bases for V and 0 bases for J; bases not matched to a gene: 5. Germline V gives CDR1 MNHEY, CDR2 SVGAGI. This CDR3 comprises 15 residues. Written as DNA, the CDR3 is TGTGCCAGCAGTCCTCTAGCGGGATTCTCCTACGAGCAGTACTTC. Its translation: CASSPLAGFSYEQYF.

The genes are TRBV4-1 and TRBJ2-7, with a weak D call TRBD1 (6 bases). CDR3 size: 15 residues. The germline V gene has CDR1 MGHRA and CDR2 YSYEKL. Deletions cut 1 base from V and 1 base from J, with 11 bases between. CDR3 DNA: TGCGCCAGCAGCCAAGTTACAGGGATTTCCTACGAGCAGTACTTC. Amino acids: CASSQVTGISYEQYF.

This clone is medium-sized. V gene TRBV2 combines with J gene TRBJ2-2; no firm D call. The CDR3 spans 15 residues. From germline, CDR1 is SNHLY and CDR2 FYNNEI. The V end was cut by 1 base, the J end by 6 bases, with 12 bases between. The CDR3 coding sequence is TGTGCCAGCAGTGAAGGAGTAGTTGCGCCCGGGGAGCTGTTTTTT. It codes for CASSEGVVAPGELFF. Supplemented by reference TRBV2 and TRBJ2-2, the full variable domain reads EPEVTQTPSHQVTQMGQEVILRCVPISNHLYFYWYRQILGQKVEFLVSFYNNEISEKSEIFDDQFSVERPDGSNFTLKIRSTKLEDSAMYFCASSEGVVAPGELFFGEGSRLTVL.

The V and J genes are TRBV6-5 and TRBJ2-1; 9 nucleotides agree with TRBD1. The CDR3 extends over 15 amino acids. Trimming took 6 bases from V and 4 from J; bases not matched to a gene: 7. The germline CDR1 and CDR2 sequences are MNHEY and SVGAGI. As DNA, the CDR3 is TGTGCCAGCAGCCTTACGGGGACAGGGTACAATGAGCAGTTCTTC. Translation: CASSLTGTGYNEQFF.